The subject of this entry is one T cell receptor beta chain. Antigen specificity is unknown. Only Caucasian adults living in Nashville, Tennessee made up the donor group. The sample comes from a study of shared clonotypes between healthy human individuals. Overall study findings and caveats: It was observed that 5% to 6.5% of naive CD4 clonotypes were shared across a few donors.

Profiled with immunoSEQ multiplex PCR; TCRdb holds only in-frame clones, not every one. The data hold 1.6 million or so clones, with 95% to 97% observed a single time. The sample taken for sequencing was naive CD4+ T cells sorted from blood. The sample's subset: CD45RA+ positively selected. This clonotype was sampled from a man aged 30 to 45 in good health.

The CDR3 here is CASRSTQNYGYTF. CDR3 in DNA: TGTGCCAGCAGGTCGACTCAGAACTATGGCTACACCTTC. This chain links TRBV6-5 with TRBJ1-2; the D is unclear. The V end lost 6 bases, the J end lost 2 bases, and 10 bases lay between the germline ends. Germline values: CDR1 MNHEY, CDR2 SVGAGI. This CDR3 contains 13 residues.